These 16 T cell receptor beta chains share one sample of origin, sequenced in a study of beta chain features in type 1 diabetes. The study's findings and limits: Shorter TCRB CDR3s, moderately but significantly so, marked every one of the four CD4+ subsets in Type 1 diabetes patients.

Every isolated RNA sample was fully reverse transcribed, so sequencing captured expressed TCRB transcripts. TCRdb keeps only in-frame clones here, not all; method: immunoSEQ multiplex PCR. The sample shows over 600,000 clones, around 12% of them seen only once. Their specific antigens are unknown. The sample taken for sequencing was naive CD4+ T cells from blood. These receptors all come from a man aged 25-45 years with type 1 diabetes.

This clone was seen a few times. This sample also contains other DNA sequences that code for the same CDR3. The CDR3 here is CASSLGQGDYEQYF. Written as DNA, the CDR3 is TGTGCCAGCAGCCTGGGACAGGGGGACTACGAGCAGTACTTC. The chain couples TRBV7-2 to TRBJ2-7, with TRBD1 matching 11 bases. Losses at the gene ends were 5 bases for V and 3 bases for J; bases not matched to a gene: 3. CDR3 length: 14 amino acids. Germline CDR1 SGHTA, CDR2 FQGNSA. Looking up the rest from reference TRBV7-2 and TRBJ2-7 gives the full variable domain: GAGVSQSPSNKVTEKGKDVELRCDPISGHTALYWYRQSLGQGLEFLIYFQGNSAPDKSGLPSDRFSAERTGGSVSTLTIQRTQQEDSAVYLCASSLGQGDYEQYFGPGTRLTVT.

The rearrangement joins TRBV2 to TRBJ1-2; D is unclear. The V end lost 7 bases, the J end lost 0 bases, and 21 bases lay between the germline ends. This CDR3 has 17 amino acids. Germline V CDR1 and CDR2: SNHLY, FYNNEI. CDR3 region: CASTWKEYRRANYGYTF. Here the CDR3 DNA reads TGTGCCAGCACCTGGAAAGAGTACCGAAGGGCTAACTATGGCTACACCTTC.

The chain joins TRBV4-3 to TRBJ2-1, with 9 bases fitting TRBD1. The CDR3 covers 18 residues. Germline V lookup: CDR1 LGHNA, CDR2 YSLEER. The J segment lost 4 bases and the V segment lost 0 bases, leaving 10 bases of the junction unmatched. The CDR3 is CASSQDLMGTGFYNEQFF. The CDR3 nucleotides read TGCGCCAGCAGCCAAGATCTTATGGGGACAGGGTTTTACAATGAGCAGTTCTTC.

CDR3 DNA sequence: TGTGCCAGCAGTTCACTAGCCCTAAGCTCCTACAATGAGCAGTTCTTC. This sequence encodes CASSSLALSSYNEQFF. V is TRBV6-5 and J is TRBJ2-1, with a weak D call TRBD2 (6 bases). Between the trimmed V and J ends, which lost 4 bases and 0 bases, there was a span of 13 bases. This CDR3 comprises 16 residues. Germline CDR1 reads MNHEY; CDR2 reads SVGAGI.

V gene TRBV5-1 combines with J gene TRBJ2-7, with 10 nucleotides matching TRBD2. After removal of 3 bases from V and 1 base from J, the junction contained 1 base not matched to a gene. Germline CDR1 is SGHRS and CDR2 is YFSETQ. The CDR3 totals 14 residues. The CDR3: CASSSLAGSYEQYF. The DNA of the CDR3 is TGCGCCAGCAGCTCACTAGCGGGATCCTACGAGCAGTACTTC. Looking up the rest from reference TRBV5-1 and TRBJ2-7 gives the full variable domain: KAGVTQTPRYLIKTRGQQVTLSCSPISGHRSVSWYQQTPGQGLQFLFEYFSETQRNKGNFPGRFSGRQFSNSRSEMNVSTLELGDSALYLCASSSLAGSYEQYFGPGTRLTVT.

This clone was seen a few times. The chain couples TRBV5-6 to TRBJ2-2; possibly TRBD1 for D (5 bases). V was cut by 1 base and J by 1 base, with 5 bases left in between. The CDR3 contains 14 residues. Germline CDR1 is SGHDT and CDR2 is YYEEEE. The CDR3 bases are TGTGCCAGCAGCTTGACAGGGAACACCGGGGAGCTGTTTTTT. Its translation is CASSLTGNTGELFF.

This rearrangement joins TRBV10-3 to TRBJ2-4; D is undetermined. The CDR3 totals 12 residues. Trimming cost V 1 base and J 9 bases, with 7 bases left between them. Germline V CDR1 and CDR2: ENHRY, SYGVKD. The CDR3 here is CAISEYLSIQYF. CDR3 DNA: TGTGCCATCAGTGAGTACCTGAGCATTCAGTACTTC.

This clone was detected a few times. The rearrangement joins TRBV2 to TRBJ1-2; 7 bases match TRBD1. The CDR3 contains 16 residues. V gave up 2 bases and J gave up 2 bases; unmatched junction bases: 8. Germline V CDR1 and CDR2: SNHLY, FYNNEI. DNA for the CDR3: TGTGCCAGCAGTGAATATGGATTGGGACAGAACTATGGCTACACCTTC. Its translation is CASSEYGLGQNYGYTF.

This chain uses TRBV29-1 with TRBJ1-4, with TRBD1 matching over 11 bases. The germline V gene encodes CDR1 SQVTM and CDR2 ANQGSEA. Trimming at V came to 1 base and at J to 8 bases, leaving 6 bases not matched to a gene. CDR3 length: 15 amino acids. The CDR3 DNA sequence: TGCAGCGTTGAAGGAGCCGGGACAGGGGGGGAAAAACTGTTTTTT. This translates into CSVEGAGTGGEKLFF.

The chain joins TRBV2 to TRBJ2-5, with D possibly matching TRBD2 (5 bases). CDR3 size: 13 residues. The V gene's germline CDR1 is SNHLY and CDR2 FYNNEI. V lost 4 bases, J lost 4 bases, and 10 bases lay in between. The CDR3 here is CASSAGGAETQYF. CDR3 DNA: TGTGCCAGCAGTGCTGGAGGTGCAGAGACCCAGTACTTC. Variable domain in full (rest from reference TRBV2 and TRBJ2-5): EPEVTQTPSHQVTQMGQEVILRCVPISNHLYFYWYRQILGQKVEFLVSFYNNEISEKSEIFDDQFSVERPDGSNFTLKIRSTKLEDSAMYFCASSAGGAETQYFGPGTRLLVL.

DNA of the CDR3: TGTGCCAGCTCACCACCTTCCGAGGGGCCGTACGAGCAGTACTTC. Translation: CASSPPSEGPYEQYF. V is TRBV18 and J is TRBJ2-7; D may match TRBD1 or TRBD2 (5 bases each). V lost 0 bases to trimming and J lost 4 bases, with 13 bases between them. The CDR3 spans 15 residues. CDR1 is KGHSH and CDR2 is LQKENI in the germline V gene.

The chain carries TRBV4-2 and TRBJ1-5; no reliable D call. The V and J ends lost 1 base and 6 bases respectively, with 7 bases between them. The CDR3 runs 13 residues. The germline V gene has CDR1 LGHNA and CDR2 YNFKEQ. CDR3 in DNA: TGTGCCAGCAGCCAAGGGGAAGGTCAGCCCCAGCATTTT. This codes for CASSQGEGQPQHF.

This clone came up a few times. CDR3 DNA sequence: TGTGCCAGCAGCGCTTCGGCGGGGAACACCGGGGAGCTGTTTTTT. Translating gives CASSASAGNTGELFF. The rearrangement uses TRBV9 and TRBJ2-2; D is possibly TRBD2 (5 bases). The CDR3 totals 15 residues. The ends were cut back, 3 bases at V and 1 base at J, with 10 bases in the middle. Per germline, CDR1 SGDLS and CDR2 YYNGEE.

V is TRBV5-1 and J is TRBJ2-1; 10 bases are a match to TRBD1. The CDR3 covers 15 residues. CDR1 is SGHRS and CDR2 is YFSETQ in the germline V gene. The V gene end was trimmed by 4 bases and the J gene end by 8 bases; junction bases not matched to a gene: 9. The CDR3 bases are TGCGCCAGCAGCCTGACAGGGGGCTTACGGGATGAGCAGTTCTTC. Its translation: CASSLTGGLRDEQFF.

The genes are TRBV9 and TRBJ2-5; D remains ambiguous. The V gene's germline CDR1 is SGDLS and CDR2 YYNGEE. The CDR3 is made up of 15 amino acids. The ends were cut back, 2 bases at V and 5 bases at J, with 16 bases in the middle. CDR3 in DNA: TGTGCCAGCAGCGTTTTGGACGGCGTGTGGGAGACCCAGTACTTC. Its protein product is CASSVLDGVWETQYF. Together with reference TRBV9 and TRBJ2-5, the CDR3 gives the full variable domain: DSGVTQTPKHLITATGQRVTLRCSPRSGDLSVYWYQQSLDQGLQFLIQYYNGEERAKGNILERFSAQQFPDLHSELNLSSLELGDSALYFCASSVLDGVWETQYFGPGTRLLVL.

This clone was counted a few times. V usage is TRBV6-6 and J usage is TRBJ2-4; D is uncertain. Germline V gives CDR1 MNHNY, CDR2 SVGAGI (reference sequence). V shed 6 bases and J shed 8 bases, with 17 bases lying between them. The CDR3 consists of 14 residues. The CDR3 nucleotides read TGTGCCAGCAGCCGAGATCCACGTTGGGACATTCAGTACTTC. Protein: CASSRDPRWDIQYF.